One and the same sample provided the 22 T cell receptor beta chains below, sequenced in a study of cytomegalovirus exposure and HLA in healthy donors. The PCR used 60 Vbeta and 13 Jbeta primers. Measured with immunoSEQ multiplex PCR; TCRdb has only the in-frame clones, and not every one. The sample records hundreds of thousands of clones, approximately 80% being singletons. Sequencing was performed on PBMCs. The receptors were sampled from a woman aged 40 to 55 in good health and CMV-seronegative.

This chain joins TRBV10-3 and TRBJ2-5; 12 nucleotides align to TRBD2. This CDR3 is built from 15 residues. The junction had 5 bases not matched to a gene; V was cut back by 4 bases and J by 5 bases. The germline gives CDR1 ENHRY, CDR2 SYGVKD. The DNA for the CDR3 is TGTGCCATCAGTGTGCTAGCGGGGGGGACGGAGACCCAGTACTTC. Translation: CAISVLAGGTETQYF.

The chain combines TRBV2 with TRBJ2-3; the D gene is possibly TRBD2 (6 bases). Trimming left V 6 bases short and J 2 bases short, with 12 bases between. The CDR3 runs 14 residues. From germline, CDR1 is SNHLY and CDR2 FYNNEI. The CDR3 loop is CASSTGDPTDTQYF. CDR3 DNA: TGTGCCAGCAGCACGGGAGATCCCACAGATACGCAGTATTTT.

This chain links TRBV2 with TRBJ2-3, with 10 bases matching TRBD2. The J segment lost 2 bases and the V segment lost 7 bases, leaving 6 bases of the junction unmatched. From germline, CDR1 is SNHLY and CDR2 FYNNEI. The CDR3 consists of 15 residues. The DNA for the CDR3 is TGTGCCAGCATCGGACTAGCGGTATTCACAGATACGCAGTATTTT. Its translation is CASIGLAVFTDTQYF.

The chain joins TRBV2 to TRBJ2-1; 7 bases are shared with TRBD2. Germline V lookup: CDR1 SNHLY, CDR2 FYNNEI. V lost 2 bases and J lost 9; bases outside the gene matches: 4. The CDR3 consists of 13 residues. The CDR3 DNA reads as TGTGCCAGCAGTGAATTCGAGCGGGGTGAGCAGTTCTTC. Its translation: CASSEFERGEQFF.

Concerning this clone itself: The junction departs from germline at one end; a sequencing error may be responsible. This rearrangement joins TRBV2 to TRBJ2-5; unclear D gene. The V gene's germline CDR1 is SNHLY and CDR2 FYNNEI. This CDR3 region has 13 residues. The CDR3 is CASTPGPQVTQYF. Written as DNA, the CDR3 is TGTGCCAGCACCCCTGGGCCCCAAGTGACCCAGTACTTC. The variable domain in full, completed from reference TRBV2 and TRBJ2-5, reads EPEVTQTPSHQVTQMGQEVILRCVPISNHLYFYWYRQILGQKVEFLVSFYNNEISEKSEIFDDQFSVERPDGSNFTLKIRSTKLEDSAMYFCASTPGPQVTQYFGPGTRLLVL.

The CDR3 is CASSLGTGVRQETQYF. The CDR3 DNA reads TGCGCCAGCAGCTTGGGGACAGGGGTCCGACAAGAGACCCAGTACTTC. The rearrangement links TRBV5-1 to TRBJ2-5; TRBD1 aligns across 9 bases. CDR1 and CDR2 (germline): SGHRS, YFSETQ. V shed 0 bases, J shed 2 bases, and the junction held 5 bases outside the gene matches. CDR3 length: 16 residues.

The chain combines TRBV28 with TRBJ2-5; D unclear. Germline-derived CDR1 and CDR2 are MDHEN and SYDVKM. Trimming took off 4 bases at V and 9 bases at J, with 15 bases between the two ends. This CDR3 comprises 13 residues. CDR3 nucleotide sequence: TGTGCCAGCAGTTCCGGGTCGGTCGCGGCCCAGTACTTC. This encodes CASSSGSVAAQYF.

This clone was counted a single time. J is TRBJ1-2 and V is TRBV10-3, with D unclear. The germline V and J ends were trimmed by 4 bases and 8 bases, with 23 bases remaining between them. Germline-derived CDR1 and CDR2 are ENHRY and SYGVKD. CDR3 length equals 16 residues. The CDR3 DNA follows: TGTGCCATCAGTGTAGATAAGGGTCGGGCAGGAGGAGGCTACACCTTC. Translation: CAISVDKGRAGGGYTF.

Points on this clone: At one of its ends the junction is not consistent with the germline gene, which may arise from a read error. Other nucleotide sequences in the sample specify the same CDR3. The gene calls are TRBV18 and TRBJ2-3, with 8 nucleotides matching TRBD1. Germline CDR1 and CDR2: KGHSH and LQKENI. The CDR3 totals 15 residues. The CDR3 is CASSPDRVYTDTQYF. CDR3 coding DNA: TGTGCCAGCTCACCGGACAGGGTCTACACAGATACACAGTATTTT.

The chain combines TRBV23-1 with TRBJ1-2; 7 nucleotides line up with TRBD1. Being an ORF, TRBV23-1 has a function that is uncertain. Germline trimming cut 0 bases from V and 4 bases from J; bases unmatched to any gene: 5. This CDR3 has 15 residues. The CDR3 nucleotides read TGCGCCAGCAGTCAATCGCTGACAGGGAGCTATGGCTACACCTTC. It encodes CASSQSLTGSYGYTF.

V and J are TRBV5-4 and TRBJ2-7, with D possibly TRBD1 on 7 matching bases. The V gene lost 3 bases and the J gene lost 0 bases, with 10 bases spanning the gap. The CDR3 is made up of 14 amino acids. The germline CDR1 and CDR2 sequences are SGHNT and YYREEE (reference sequence). Here the CDR3 reads CASSSEGASYEQYF. The DNA for the CDR3 is TGTGCCAGCAGCTCGGAGGGGGCCTCCTACGAGCAGTACTTC.

The rearrangement joins TRBV7-9 to TRBJ1-1; a weak D match, TRBD1 (5 bases). Germline V gives CDR1 SEHNR, CDR2 FQNEAQ (reference sequence). Trimming removed 3 bases from V and 6 bases from J, with 11 bases in between. The CDR3 sequence is 13 residues long. The CDR3 here is CASSLGGSSEAFF. Written as DNA, the CDR3 is TGTGCCAGCAGCTTGGGGGGAAGCTCTGAAGCTTTCTTT.

The V call is TRBV5-6, the J call TRBJ2-1; the D gene is possibly TRBD2 (5 bases). Deletions cut 4 bases from V and 0 bases from J, with 11 bases between. The CDR3 has 15 residues. The germline CDR1 and CDR2 sequences are SGHDT and YYEEEE. CDR3 sequence reads: CASSGGSSSYNEQFF. For the CDR3, the DNA is TGTGCCAGCAGCGGCGGGTCGAGCTCCTACAATGAGCAGTTCTTC.

This chain uses TRBV6-5 with TRBJ1-4, with 7 positions matching TRBD1. V shed 0 bases, J shed 6 bases, and the junction held 4 bases outside the gene matches. The CDR3 spans 15 residues. CDR1 is MNHEY, CDR2 SVGAGI, per germline. CDR3 coding DNA: TGTGCCAGCAGTTACTCGACAGGGAATTATGAAAAACTGTTTTTT. This translates into CASSYSTGNYEKLFF.

J is TRBJ1-1 and V is TRBV6-5, with D tentatively TRBD1 (6 bases). The CDR3 extends over 15 amino acids. Germline loops: CDR1 MNHEY, CDR2 SVGAGI. The ends were cut back, 1 base at V and 1 base at J, with 10 bases in the middle. CDR3 nucleotides: TGTGCCAGCAGTTACTACGGGACACAGAACACTGAAGCTTTCTTT. As protein: CASSYYGTQNTEAFF.

CDR3 sequence (DNA): TGTGCCAGCAGTGATATAGACACTGAAGCTTTCTTT. Protein: CASSDIDTEAFF. This chain links TRBV25-1 with TRBJ1-1; D call uncertain. This CDR3 is 12 amino acids long. The germline V and J ends were trimmed by 3 bases and 3 bases, with 5 bases remaining between them. Germline CDR1 and CDR2: MGHDK and SYGVNS.

The chain recombines TRBV29-1 with TRBJ1-1, with 7 bases fitting TRBD1. Germline V gives CDR1 SQVTM, CDR2 ANQGSEA. With V trimmed by 7 bases and J by 3 bases, 11 bases remained unmatched. The CDR3 length is 14 residues. CDR3 residues: CSAYPGTEYTEAFF. The CDR3 DNA reads TGCAGCGCCTACCCCGGGACAGAATACACTGAAGCTTTCTTT.

The V and J genes are TRBV9 and TRBJ1-1; D is unclear. Germline V CDR1 and CDR2: SGDLS, YYNGEE. The length of the CDR3 is 13 residues. V lost 1 base, J lost 3 bases, and 7 bases lay in between. The CDR3 DNA sequence: TGTGCCAGCAGCGTACGGTTGTACACTGAAGCTTTCTTT. It specifies CASSVRLYTEAFF.

This clone showed up just once. The gene calls are TRBV2 and TRBJ2-1; 9 positions agree with TRBD2. The length of the CDR3 is 17 residues. Trimming removed 9 bases from V and 0 bases from J; junction bases left unmatched: 12. Germline lookup yields CDR1 SNHLY and CDR2 FYNNEI. The CDR3 nucleotides read TGTGCCAGTGGCGCGGCGGGGGGGATGAGCTCCTACAATGAGCAGTTCTTC. Its protein is CASGAAGGMSSYNEQFF.

In this sample, this clone turned up a few times. The chain has TRBV2 and TRBJ2-3; 10 bases are a match to TRBD2. Germline loops: CDR1 SNHLY, CDR2 FYNNEI. The CDR3 extends over 15 amino acids. The J segment lost 3 bases and the V segment lost 1 base, leaving 1 base of the junction unmatched. DNA of the CDR3: TGTGCCAGCAGTGAAGATAGCGGGGGGACAGATACGCAGTATTTT. Protein: CASSEDSGGTDTQYF.

The CDR3 DNA sequence: TGTGCCAGCAGCCCTGGACAGGGCGTTTATAGCAATCAGCCCCAGCATTTT. Its protein is CASSPGQGVYSNQPQHF. The rearrangement joins TRBV28 to TRBJ1-5; TRBD1 matches at 8 bases. Trimming cost V 6 bases and J 0 bases; bases outside gene matches: 10. The CDR3 spans 17 residues. Looked up from germline, CDR1 is MDHEN and CDR2 is SYDVKM.

The chain uses TRBV27 and TRBJ1-1, with 9 bases lining up with TRBD1. The CDR3 sequence is 12 residues long. Germline CDR1 MNHEY, CDR2 SMNVEV (reference sequence). V was clipped by 6 bases and J by 9 bases; unmatched bases: 5. This CDR3 is CASSRQGGKAFF. CDR3 coding DNA: TGTGCCAGCAGCCGACAGGGGGGAAAAGCTTTCTTT.